These T cell receptor beta chains were read from a single sample in a study of T cells after yellow fever vaccination. TCRdb analysed the 5' RACE reads with MiXCR anew, one entry per CDR3 protein. The sample shows some 250,000 distinct CDR3 sequences, more than 3.5% of them seen only once. Material: PBMCs, obtained 15 days after the yellow fever booster vaccination. The source of these receptors is a man aged 18 to 29 who received the YFV17D yellow fever vaccine. CDR3s include the opening cysteine and the closing phenylalanine or tryptophan. A D gene is named only where the DNA matches it firmly. Size is omitted from some rows. Given values are once, few, many or a class for expanded clones.

d_call	clone_size	v_call	j_call	cdr3_nt	cdr3_aa
.	many	TRBV9	TRBJ1-5	TGTGCCAGCAGCGTATGGGTCAATCAGCCCCAGCATTTT	CASSVWVNQPQHF
.	many	TRBV20-1	TRBJ2-1	TGCAGTGCTTCCTCCGGGTCCCATGGCAATGAGCAGTTCTTC	CSASSGSHGNEQFF
TRBD2	many	TRBV5-6	TRBJ2-3	TGTGCCAGCAGCTTGGGGACTAGCCCCAGCGCCGCAGATACGCAGTATTTT	CASSLGTSPSAADTQYF
.	few	TRBV7-9	TRBJ2-6	TGTGCCAGCAGCACGAAGGGTCCGGGCAACTCTGGGGCCAACGTCCTGACTTTC	CASSTKGPGNSGANVLTF
.	many	TRBV5-6	TRBJ1-5	TGTGCCAGCATCGGACTGCGACTCCAGCCCCAGCATTTT	CASIGLRLQPQHF
TRBD1	many	TRBV11-2	TRBJ2-7	TGTGCCAGCAGCTTACCGGTAATCGACAGGGGTCGAGAGCAGTACTTC	CASSLPVIDRGREQYF
.	few	TRBV4-1	TRBJ1-6	TGCGCCAGCAGCCAAGATTCAGGCTCCTATAATTCACCCCTCCACTTT	CASSQDSGSYNSPLHF
.	many	TRBV18	TRBJ1-1	TGTGCCAGCTCATCGACGTTCGAAGCTTTCTTT	CASSSTFEAFF
.	many	TRBV19	TRBJ2-3	TGTGCCAGTAGCATCCAAGCCGCCACAGATACGCAGTATTTT	CASSIQAATDTQYF
.	many	TRBV7-9	TRBJ2-5	TGTGCCAGCAGCTTAGTACTAACCCAAGAGACCCAGTACTTC	CASSLVLTQETQYF
TRBD2	many	TRBV7-8	TRBJ2-1	TGTGCCAGCAGCTTAGCAGGGAGGGACAATGAGCAGTTCTTC	CASSLAGRDNEQFF
.	many	TRBV29-1	TRBJ1-4	TGCAGCGTCTACCGCGGGGGCAGCGATGAAAAACTGTTTTTT	CSVYRGGSDEKLFF
TRBD2	many	TRBV7-7	TRBJ2-1	TGTGCCAGCAGCTTAGAGTCCCTAGCGGCGGGCAATGAGCAGTTCTTC	CASSLESLAAGNEQFF
TRBD2	many	TRBV10-3	TRBJ2-5	TGTGCCATCGGTTGGGGGAGTCGGGGGGAAGAGACCCAGTACTTC	CAIGWGSRGEETQYF
TRBD2	many	TRBV20-1	TRBJ2-1	TGCAGTGCTAGACAAGCTAGCGGGGGTTGGGATGAGCAGTTCTTC	CSARQASGGWDEQFF
.	many	TRBV3-1	TRBJ2-1	TGTGCCAGCAGCCAAGGATCGAGCTCCTACAATGAGCAGTTCTTC	CASSQGSSSYNEQFF
.	many	TRBV28	TRBJ2-1	TGTGCCGTCCTCCAGGGGGGTTCCTACAATGAGCAGTTCTTC	CAVLQGGSYNEQFF
.	many	TRBV4-3	TRBJ1-2	TGCGCCAGCAGCCAAGTTCCACCGACGATAAACTATGGCTACACCTTC	CASSQVPPTINYGYTF
.	.	TRBV11-2	TRBJ1-6	TGTGCCAGCAGCTTAGATCACCCGGGCCTTTCACCCCTCCACTTT	CASSLDHPGLSPLHF
.	many	TRBV12-3/TRBV12-4	TRBJ1-2	TGTGCCAGCGGCTCCACGAGGCTATCTATGGGCTACACCTTC	CASGSTRLSMGYTF
TRBD1	many	TRBV10-3	TRBJ2-2	TGTGCCATCAGAGCGGGACAGGGGCAAGGGGAGCTGTTTTTT	CAIRAGQGQGELFF
TRBD2	medium-sized	TRBV7-9	TRBJ2-5	TGTGCCAGCAGCCCTCGGGAGGGAGAGACCCAGTACTTC	CASSPREGETQYF
TRBD1	few	TRBV18	TRBJ1-1	TGTGCCAGCTCACCCCCGGGACAGGGTGGATTTGGGACTGAAGCTTTCTTT	CASSPPGQGGFGTEAFF
TRBD1	many	TRBV9	TRBJ1-2	TGTGCCAGCAGTCCGGGACAGGGCTCCTCTTATGGCTACACCTTC	CASSPGQGSSYGYTF
TRBD2	many	TRBV7-9	TRBJ2-1	TGTGCCGGGAAGATTAGGCGGGGGGCGGACAATGAGCAGTTCTTC	CAGKIRRGADNEQFF
.	many	TRBV7-9	TRBJ2-1	TGTGCCAGCAGATGGGGGGTAGGGGATGAGCAGTTCTTC	CASRWGVGDEQFF
.	many	TRBV5-1	TRBJ1-1	TGCGCCAGCAGCTTGAGGGATCTGGGCACTGAAGCTTTCTTT	CASSLRDLGTEAFF
.	many	TRBV6-1	TRBJ2-7	TGTGCCAGCAGGTTCTCAAGAGGCTACGAGCAGTACTTC	CASRFSRGYEQYF
.	many	TRBV20-1	TRBJ2-1	TGCAGTGCTAGGAAAAGGGGGAACCTCAATGAGCAGTTCTTC	CSARKRGNLNEQFF
TRBD1	few	TRBV20-1	TRBJ2-7	TGCAGTGCTGCCGGGACAGGAGTCTACGAGCAGTACTTC	CSAAGTGVYEQYF
.	few	TRBV28	TRBJ1-2	TGTGCCAGCAATCCGGGCGGTAACTATGGCTACACCTTC	CASNPGGNYGYTF
TRBD2	many	TRBV5-1	TRBJ2-5	TGCGCCAGCACCCCTTGGCGGGGGGTAGTAGAGACCCAGTACTTC	CASTPWRGVVETQYF
TRBD1	many	TRBV4-3	TRBJ2-7	TGCGCCAGCAGCCAAGGAGTGACAGGGCACTACGAGCAGTACTTC	CASSQGVTGHYEQYF
.	many	TRBV14	TRBJ2-7	TGTGCCAGCAGCCAACTAGGTTACTACGAGCAGTACTTC	CASSQLGYYEQYF
TRBD1	many	TRBV4-3	TRBJ2-3	TGCGCCAGCAGCCGGGGACAGGGGGCGGCAGATACGCAGTATTTT	CASSRGQGAADTQYF
TRBD1	many	TRBV12-3/TRBV12-4	TRBJ2-2	TGTGCCAGCAGTTTACAGGGGGTGGAGAACACCGGGGAGCTGTTTTTT	CASSLQGVENTGELFF
.	many	TRBV2	TRBJ1-1	TGTGCCAGCAGTGAAGGGCAGGGGCGTGCTTTCTTT	CASSEGQGRAFF